The clone carrying this TCR beta chain was seen repeatedly, ten times or more. Its antigen is not known. The entry originates in a study of T-cell reconstitution after alpha-beta-depleted transplantation in children. The CDR3 extends over 14 amino acids. The V end lost 4 bases, the J end lost 4 bases, and 14 bases lay between the germline ends. The V gene's germline CDR1 is SGHKS and CDR2 YYEKEE (reference sequence). The study, taken as a whole, reports: By about two months after transplant, alpha-beta T cells reportedly arose from several hundred graft clones that had expanded. A year post-transplant, T-cell counts and diversity derived mostly from newly produced T cells.

Molecular barcoding with unique molecular identifiers was used for the TCRbeta library. Using its own MiXCR run on the PCR reads, TCRdb lists one record per CDR3 protein. The table shows 55,000 to 85,000 distinct CDR3 sequences, with 9.5% to 13% occurring only once. Specimen: PBMCs, collected before TCRalphabeta/CD19-depleted stem cell transplant. This chain connects TRBV5-5 to TRBJ1-1, with D possibly being TRBD1 (6 bases). The origin of this receptor is a boy between 10 and 17 years old with acute myeloid leukemia, due to receive a stem cell transplant. The CDR3 DNA reads TGTGCCAGCAGCCGATGGAGAGGGGGCACTGAAGCTTTCTTT. This sequence encodes CASSRWRGGTEAFF.